This T cell receptor beta chain was observed in a study of molecular identifiers for immune sequencing clone quantification. Study-level findings and limits: Under 1% of molecules in naive cells, but over 97% of effector molecules, belonged to clones above 20 RNA copies.

One entry per CDR3 protein, called by TCRdb with MiXCR from the PCR reads. The table includes some 96,000 distinct CDR3 sequences, roughly 24% detected once. Notes on this clonotype: Its cognate antigen is unknown.

Sequenced sample: naive CD8+ T cells from blood, with Jurkat cell RNA spiked in. As for subset: FACS-sorted CD8+CD4-CCR7+CD45RA+ naive T cells. The clonotype originates from a human donor in good health. Some libraries in this study had Jurkat cell RNA spiked in.

CDR3 protein: CASSQDPGVYTIYF. DNA of the CDR3: TGCGCCAGCAGCCAAGATCCAGGGGTATACACCATATATTTT. The chain uses TRBV4-3 and TRBJ1-3; possibly TRBD1 for D (6 bases). The ends were cut back, 0 bases at V and 8 bases at J, with 11 bases in the middle. The germline V gene encodes CDR1 LGHNA and CDR2 YSLEER. The CDR3 has 14 residues.